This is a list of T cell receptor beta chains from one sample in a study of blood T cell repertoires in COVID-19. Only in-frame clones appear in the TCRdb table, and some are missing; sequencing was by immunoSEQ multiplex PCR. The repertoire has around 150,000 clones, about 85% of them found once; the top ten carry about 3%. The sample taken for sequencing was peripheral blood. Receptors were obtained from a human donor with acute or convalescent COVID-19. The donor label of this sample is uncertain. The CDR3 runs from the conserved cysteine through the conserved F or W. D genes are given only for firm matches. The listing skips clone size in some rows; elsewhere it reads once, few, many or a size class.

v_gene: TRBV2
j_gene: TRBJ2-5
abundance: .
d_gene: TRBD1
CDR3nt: TGTGCCAGCAGATGGACAGGGCCAGAGACCCAGTACTTC
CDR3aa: CASRWTGPETQYF

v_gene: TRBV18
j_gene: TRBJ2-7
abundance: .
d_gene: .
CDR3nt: TGTGCCAGCTCACCATTGCCGGAGACCTACGAGCAGTACTTC
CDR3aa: CASSPLPETYEQYF

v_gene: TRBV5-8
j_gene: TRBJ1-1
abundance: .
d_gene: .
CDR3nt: TGTGCCAGCAGCCCGGTCGGGGTACTGAACACTGAAGCTTTCTTT
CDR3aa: CASSPVGVLNTEAFF

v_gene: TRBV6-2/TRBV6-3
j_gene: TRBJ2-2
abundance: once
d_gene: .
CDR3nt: TGTGCCAGCAGTTACTCCTCTAGCGACACCGGGGAGCTGTTTTTT
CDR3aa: CASSYSSSDTGELFF

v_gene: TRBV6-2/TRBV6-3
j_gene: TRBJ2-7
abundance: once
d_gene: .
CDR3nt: TGTGCCAGCGGTTCGACTAGGTTGGGCGAGCAGTACTTC
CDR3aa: CASGSTRLGEQYF

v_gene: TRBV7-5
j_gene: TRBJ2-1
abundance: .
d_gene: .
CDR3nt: TGTGTCAGAAGCTCACCCGACAGGGGAACCTACAATGAGCAGTTCTTC
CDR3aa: CVRSSPDRGTYNEQFF

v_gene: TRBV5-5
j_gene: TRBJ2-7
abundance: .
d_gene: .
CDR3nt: TGTGCCAGCAGCCTGAGGACACAATCCTACGAGCAGTACTTC
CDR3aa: CASSLRTQSYEQYF

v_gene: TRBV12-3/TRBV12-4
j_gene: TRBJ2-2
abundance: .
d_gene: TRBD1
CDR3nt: TGTGCCAGCAGCCGGACAGGGCCCGGGGAGCTGTTTTTT
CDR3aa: CASSRTGPGELFF

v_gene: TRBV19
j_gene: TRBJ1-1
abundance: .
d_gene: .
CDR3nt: TGTGCCAGTAGTATCCGTCGGTCCCCAGCTTTCTTT
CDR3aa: CASSIRRSPAFF

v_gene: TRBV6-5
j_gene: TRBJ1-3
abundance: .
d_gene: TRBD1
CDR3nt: TGTGCCAGCAGCAAGGGACAGGGGGCGGACACCATATATTTT
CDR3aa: CASSKGQGADTIYF

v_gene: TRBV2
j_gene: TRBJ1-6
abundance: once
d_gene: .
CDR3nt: TGTGCCAGCAGTGAATCGCGGGGCTCCTATAATTCACCCCTCCACTTT
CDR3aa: CASSESRGSYNSPLHF

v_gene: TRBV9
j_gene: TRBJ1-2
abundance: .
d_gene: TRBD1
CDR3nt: TGTGCCAGCAGCCCCGGGGACAGGGGGCCCCTCTACACCTTC
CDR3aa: CASSPGDRGPLYTF

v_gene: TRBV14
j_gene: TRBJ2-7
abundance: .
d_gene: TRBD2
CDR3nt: TGTGCCAGCAGCCTTCCGGGACTAGCCTACGAGCAGTACTTC
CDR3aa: CASSLPGLAYEQYF

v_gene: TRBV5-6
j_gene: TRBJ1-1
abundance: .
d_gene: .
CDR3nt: TGTGCCAGCAGTTTGGAGGTTTCAGGCACCATGAACACTGAAGCTTTCTTT
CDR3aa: CASSLEVSGTMNTEAFF

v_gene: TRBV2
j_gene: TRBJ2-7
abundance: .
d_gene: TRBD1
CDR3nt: TGTGCCAGCAGTGGGAACAGGGGCCTCGGGGAGCAGTACTTC
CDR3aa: CASSGNRGLGEQYF

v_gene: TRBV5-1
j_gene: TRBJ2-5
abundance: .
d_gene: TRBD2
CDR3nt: TGCGCCAGCAGCTTGGCAACTAGCGGGGCGGAAGAGACCCAGTACTTC
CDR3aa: CASSLATSGAEETQYF

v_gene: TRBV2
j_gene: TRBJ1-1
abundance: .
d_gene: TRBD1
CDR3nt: TGTGCCAGCAGTTCCACAGGGGGCTTGAACACTGAAGCTTTCTTT
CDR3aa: CASSSTGGLNTEAFF

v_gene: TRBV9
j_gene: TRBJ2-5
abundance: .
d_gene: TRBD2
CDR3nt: TGTGCCAGCAGCTTTAGCGGGGGTCCGGGAGGGACCCAGTACTTC
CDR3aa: CASSFSGGPGGTQYF

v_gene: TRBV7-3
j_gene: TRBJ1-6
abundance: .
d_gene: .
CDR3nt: TGTGCCAGCAGGCAGGGGCTCAGAAATTCACCCCTCCACTTT
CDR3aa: CASRQGLRNSPLHF

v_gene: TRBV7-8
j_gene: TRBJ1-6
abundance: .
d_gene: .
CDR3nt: TGTGCCAGCAGCTCCCCGGTTAGTTCACCCCTCCACTTT
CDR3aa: CASSSPVSSPLHF

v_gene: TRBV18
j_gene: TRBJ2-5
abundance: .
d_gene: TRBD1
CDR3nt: TGTGCCAGCACTCGGGGACAGAAAGAGACCCAGTACTTC
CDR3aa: CASTRGQKETQYF

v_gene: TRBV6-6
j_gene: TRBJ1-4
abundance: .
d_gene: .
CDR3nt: TGTGCCAGCACGGACACCGGGCCCGCCCAGAGCATTTTT
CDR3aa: CASTDTGPAQSIF

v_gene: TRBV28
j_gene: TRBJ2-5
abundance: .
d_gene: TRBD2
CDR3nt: TGTGCTGGGGGGGGGCAAGAGACCCAGTACTTC
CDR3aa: CAGGGQETQYF

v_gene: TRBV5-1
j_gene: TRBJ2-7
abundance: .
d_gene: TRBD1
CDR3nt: TGCGCCAGCAGCATAACAGGGGCCTACGAGCAGTACTTC
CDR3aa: CASSITGAYEQYF

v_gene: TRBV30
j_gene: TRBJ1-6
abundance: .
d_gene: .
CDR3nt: TGTGCCTATTACGACACGGTCTCACCCCTCCACTTT
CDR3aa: CAYYDTVSPLHF

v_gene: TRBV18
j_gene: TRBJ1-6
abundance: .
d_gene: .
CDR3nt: TGTGCCAGCTCGCTCAGGGGTATAGGGGATAATTCACCCCTCCACTTT
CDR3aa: CASSLRGIGDNSPLHF